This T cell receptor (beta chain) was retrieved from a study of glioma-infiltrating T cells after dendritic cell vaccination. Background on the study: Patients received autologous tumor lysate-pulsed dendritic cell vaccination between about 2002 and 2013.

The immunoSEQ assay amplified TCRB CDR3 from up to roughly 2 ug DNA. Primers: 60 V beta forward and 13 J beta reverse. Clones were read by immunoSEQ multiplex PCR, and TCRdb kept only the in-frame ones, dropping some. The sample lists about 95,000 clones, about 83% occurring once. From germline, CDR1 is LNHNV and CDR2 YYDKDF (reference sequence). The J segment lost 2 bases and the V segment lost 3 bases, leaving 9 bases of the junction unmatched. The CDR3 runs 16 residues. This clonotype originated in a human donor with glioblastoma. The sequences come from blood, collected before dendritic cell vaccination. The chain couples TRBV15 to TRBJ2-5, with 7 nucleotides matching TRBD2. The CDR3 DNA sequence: TGTGCCACCAGCAGTGAAAAGAGGGGACTACAAGAGACCCAGTACTTC. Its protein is CATSSEKRGLQETQYF. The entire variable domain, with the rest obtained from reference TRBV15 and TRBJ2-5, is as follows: DAMVIQNPRYQVTQFGKPVTLSCSQTLNHNVMYWYQQKSSQAPKLLFHYYDKDFNNEADTPDNFQSRRPNTSFCFLDIRSPGLGDTAMYLCATSSEKRGLQETQYFGPGTRLLVL.